The 31 T cell receptor beta chains given below trace back to one sample, sequenced in a study of cytomegalovirus exposure and HLA in healthy donors. A multiplex PCR was run with 60 Vbeta primers and 13 Jbeta primers. Clones were sequenced by immunoSEQ multiplex PCR, and TCRdb holds only the in-frame ones, with some missing. This table holds under 90,000 clones. The sample comprised PBMCs. Receptor source: a female donor in good health and CMV-seropositive.

V gene TRBV11-2 combines with J gene TRBJ2-5, with a weak D call TRBD2 (5 bases). The V gene's germline CDR1 is SGHAT and CDR2 FQNNGV. CDR3 length: 15 residues. Trimming shortened V by 2 bases and J by 1 base, and 11 bases separated the two germline ends. The CDR3 loop is CASSLRSGPQETQYF. Here the CDR3 DNA reads TGTGCCAGCAGCTTAAGGAGCGGCCCCCAAGAGACCCAGTACTTC.

The chain combines TRBV2 with TRBJ1-6; TRBD1 aligns across 8 bases. The CDR3 is 15 residues long. Germline V gives CDR1 SNHLY, CDR2 FYNNEI. Trimming took 6 bases from V and 7 from J; bases not matched to a gene: 8. CDR3 region: CASREGQAVNSPLHF. DNA for the CDR3: TGTGCCAGCAGGGAGGGACAGGCAGTCAATTCACCCCTCCACTTT.

This sequence joins TRBV7-9 and TRBJ2-7; D perhaps matches TRBD1 (5 bases). The length of the CDR3 is 15 residues. Between the trimmed V and J ends, which lost 4 bases and 2 bases, there was a span of 15 bases. Germline CDR1 is SEHNR and CDR2 is FQNEAQ (reference sequence). The CDR3 spells CASSSYSRDPYEQYF. For the CDR3, the DNA is TGTGCCAGCAGCTCCTACTCCAGGGATCCCTACGAGCAGTACTTC.

This chain connects TRBV19 to TRBJ2-1; 11 bases are a match to TRBD2. Germline loops: CDR1 LNHDA, CDR2 SQIVND (reference sequence). The length of the CDR3 is 16 residues. V lost 2 bases to trimming and J lost 4 bases; unmatched junction nucleotides: 4. The CDR3 nucleotides are TGTGCCAGTAGTATACGACTAGCGGGGTTTTACAATGAGCAGTTCTTC. Its protein is CASSIRLAGFYNEQFF. Variable domain in full (rest from reference TRBV19 and TRBJ2-1): DGGITQSPKYLFRKEGQNVTLSCEQNLNHDAMYWYRQDPGQGLRLIYYSQIVNDFQKGDIAEGYSVSREKKESFPLTVTSAQKNPTAFYLCASSIRLAGFYNEQFFGPGTRLTVL.

This rearrangement joins TRBV27 to TRBJ1-1, with 8 bases fitting TRBD1. This CDR3 spans 14 amino acids. The V segment lost 6 bases and the J segment 6 bases; nucleotides outside the gene matches: 9. Germline assignment: CDR1 MNHEY and CDR2 SMNVEV (reference sequence). In DNA form, the CDR3 reads TGTGCCAGCAGCCTGACAGGGGTAAACCCTGAAGCTTTCTTT. Its translation is CASSLTGVNPEAFF.

The V gene is TRBV19, the J gene TRBJ1-2; 9 nucleotides line up with TRBD1. The CDR3 is 15 amino acids. Germline assignment: CDR1 LNHDA and CDR2 SQIVND (reference sequence). J was trimmed by 3 bases and V by 4 bases; bases with no gene match: 6. The CDR3 sequence is CASSRRDRAHYGYTF. Here the CDR3 DNA reads TGTGCCAGTAGTAGAAGGGACAGGGCTCACTATGGCTACACCTTC.

The chain employs TRBV6-5 and TRBJ2-2; no clear D gene. Per germline, CDR1 MNHEY and CDR2 SVGAGI. CDR3 size: 11 residues. V was trimmed by 5 bases and J by 5 bases, leaving 3 bases between them. The CDR3 here is CASSLTGELFF. In nucleotides, the CDR3 is TGTGCCAGCAGTCTAACCGGGGAGCTGTTTTTT.

The chain couples TRBV19 to TRBJ2-1, with 9 bases aligning to TRBD2. This CDR3 has 17 residues. J gave up 6 bases and V 3 bases, and 12 bases lay outside the gene matches. From germline, CDR1 is LNHDA and CDR2 SQIVND (reference sequence). The CDR3 region has the DNA TGTGCCAGTAGTATGGGGTCGGCGGGGGGGCGAGTCAATGAGCAGTTCTTC. Amino acid sequence: CASSMGSAGGRVNEQFF.

V gene TRBV9 combines with J gene TRBJ1-2; 9 bases are a match to TRBD1. Trimming at V came to 0 bases and at J to 2 bases, leaving 2 bases not matched to a gene. The CDR3 has 15 amino acids. Germline V gene data show CDR1 as SGDLS and CDR2 as YYNGEE. Written as DNA, the CDR3 is TGTGCCAGCAGCGTAGGCGGACAGGGGAACTATGGCTACACCTTC. Translating gives CASSVGGQGNYGYTF.

This chain connects TRBV5-4 to TRBJ2-3, with D possibly matching TRBD2 (5 bases). The CDR3 sequence is 13 residues long. Trimming stripped 4 bases from V and 1 base from J, with 7 bases between. The germline V gene encodes CDR1 SGHNT and CDR2 YYREEE (reference sequence). The CDR3 loop reads CASSPGGTDTQYF. The CDR3 DNA reads as TGTGCCAGCAGCCCCGGGGGCACAGATACGCAGTATTTT.

The gene calls are TRBV5-1 and TRBJ1-2, with 11 nucleotides matching TRBD1. V shed 4 bases and J 4 bases; nucleotides not matched to a gene: 6. This CDR3 is built from 15 residues. Germline CDR1 and CDR2: SGHRS and YFSETQ. CDR3 bases: TGCGCCAGCAGCCAGGACAGGGGGCAAAGCTATGGCTACACCTTC. Its protein is CASSQDRGQSYGYTF.

With regard to this clone: The sample has other DNA sequences that encode this CDR3 too. The rearrangement uses TRBV7-2 and TRBJ1-1; TRBD1 agrees at 7 bases. Per germline, CDR1 SGHTA and CDR2 FQGNSA. The CDR3 runs 14 residues. V was pared by 3 bases and J by 1 base, with 2 bases of the junction left unmatched. CDR3 bases: TGTGCCAGCAGCTTCCAGGGGGGGAACACTGAAGCTTTCTTT. Translation gives CASSFQGGNTEAFF.

V gene TRBV7-9 combines with J gene TRBJ1-2; 7 bases are shared with TRBD1. V lost 4 bases and J lost 1; bases outside the gene matches: 9. The CDR3 has 16 residues. CDR1 and CDR2 from the germline V gene are SEHNR and FQNEAQ (reference sequence). The CDR3, as DNA: TGTGCCAGCAGCTCTGCTGGGACAGTTATTAACTATGGCTACACCTTC. Protein: CASSSAGTVINYGYTF.

This chain links TRBV5-4 with TRBJ2-5; 9 positions agree with TRBD2. The CDR3 consists of 19 residues. V dropped 4 bases and J dropped 4; count of bases not matched to a gene: 20. Per germline, CDR1 SGHNT and CDR2 YYREEE (reference sequence). Here the CDR3 DNA reads TGTGCCAGCAGCCCCACCGGGGGGGGTAGCGGGAGTAGGGGAGAGACCCAGTACTTC. Protein sequence: CASSPTGGGSGSRGETQYF.

V and J are TRBV7-9 and TRBJ1-1; D remains unclear. V lost 5 bases and J lost 6, with 13 bases in between. The CDR3 totals 13 residues. In germline, CDR1 is SEHNR, CDR2 FQNEAQ (reference sequence). The CDR3 region has the DNA TGTGCCAGCAGCGTACCGCCCAGGTCTGAAGCTTTCTTT. This translates into CASSVPPRSEAFF.

The chain carries TRBV4-2 and TRBJ1-1; 7 nucleotides line up with TRBD1. The CDR3 is made up of 15 amino acids. J lost 1 base, V lost 4 bases, and 6 bases had no gene match. Germline-derived CDR1 and CDR2 are LGHNA and YNFKEQ. As DNA, the CDR3 is TGTGCCAGCAGCCTAATCCGACAGGGGAACACTGAAGCTTTCTTT. It specifies CASSLIRQGNTEAFF.

The rearrangement joins TRBV28 to TRBJ2-5; weak D call: TRBD1 (5 bases). The V and J ends lost 5 bases and 0 bases respectively, with 16 bases between them. CDR1 is MDHEN and CDR2 is SYDVKM in the germline V gene. The CDR3 totals 16 residues. CDR3 amino acids: CASSPFQTAYQETQYF. Written as DNA, the CDR3 is TGTGCCAGCAGTCCCTTTCAGACAGCGTACCAAGAGACCCAGTACTTC.

The V gene is TRBV19, the J gene TRBJ2-5; the D gene is possibly TRBD2 (7 bases). Germline loops: CDR1 LNHDA, CDR2 SQIVND (reference sequence). The CDR3 runs to 15 residues. The V end was cut by 4 bases, the J end by 2 bases, with 14 bases between. DNA for the CDR3: TGTGCCAGTAGTAAAAGGGGGGGGCTACAAGAGACCCAGTACTTC. This sequence encodes CASSKRGGLQETQYF.

This sequence joins TRBV7-2 and TRBJ2-5; TRBD2 matches 10 bases. Looked up from germline, CDR1 is SGHTA and CDR2 is FQGNSA. The CDR3 covers 16 residues. V gave up 5 bases and J gave up 2 bases; unmatched junction bases: 8. For the CDR3, the DNA is TGTGCCAGCAGCCCATCGACTAGCGGGCCTCAAGAGACCCAGTACTTC. Protein product: CASSPSTSGPQETQYF.

V usage is TRBV19 and J usage is TRBJ2-1; 11 bases are a match to TRBD1. The CDR3 extends over 16 amino acids. The J segment lost 3 bases and the V segment lost 4 bases, leaving 5 bases of the junction unmatched. CDR1 is LNHDA, CDR2 SQIVND, per germline (reference sequence). This CDR3 reads CASSTAGTGGYNEQFF. In nucleotides, the CDR3 is TGTGCCAGTAGTACCGCCGGGACAGGGGGCTACAATGAGCAGTTCTTC.

This rearrangement joins TRBV29-1 to TRBJ1-2, with D perhaps TRBD1 (6 bases). CDR1 and CDR2 from the germline V gene are SQVTM and ANQGSEA. The CDR3 totals 13 residues. Trimming left V 6 bases short and J 1 base short, with 12 bases between. The CDR3: CSVATGNNYGYTF. The CDR3 DNA reads as TGCAGCGTCGCGACAGGAAATAACTATGGCTACACCTTC.

The V and J genes are TRBV7-9 and TRBJ1-1, with 9 bases aligning to TRBD1. Germline CDR1 and CDR2: SEHNR and FQNEAQ (reference sequence). The CDR3 spans 13 residues. The V and J ends lost 4 bases and 7 bases, in that order; junction bases with no gene match: 4. CDR3 sequence reads: CASSSRQGDEAFF. The CDR3 DNA sequence: TGTGCCAGCAGCTCAAGACAGGGGGATGAAGCTTTCTTT.

The chain joins TRBV5-1 to TRBJ2-7, with D tentatively TRBD1 (6 bases). Germline-derived CDR1 and CDR2 are SGHRS and YFSETQ. The CDR3 contains 14 residues. V lost 3 bases and J 1 base, leaving 11 bases between the germline ends. The CDR3, as DNA: TGCGCCAGCAGCTCAGGCAGGGGATCCTACGAGCAGTACTTC. Translating gives CASSSGRGSYEQYF.

This chain uses TRBV2 with TRBJ2-7; 10 bases agree with TRBD1. Germline assignment: CDR1 SNHLY and CDR2 FYNNEI. V shed 3 bases and J 3 bases; nucleotides not matched to a gene: 5. This CDR3 has 15 residues. Here the CDR3 reads CASSEGTGAFYEQYF. CDR3 DNA: TGTGCCAGCAGTGAGGGGACAGGGGCTTTCTACGAGCAGTACTTC.

The chain uses TRBV5-6 and TRBJ2-7; the D gene is possibly TRBD2 (7 bases). There are 15 residues in the CDR3. Trimming took 0 bases from V and 3 from J, leaving 13 bases between them. Per the germline V gene, CDR1 is SGHDT and CDR2 is YYEEEE. As DNA, the CDR3 is TGTGCCAGCAGCTTGGCCGGGGGGCTAAACTACGAGCAGTACTTC. Protein: CASSLAGGLNYEQYF.

The chain uses TRBV18 and TRBJ1-1; D not certain. The CDR3 is 16 amino acids. The V gene lost 1 base and the J gene lost 0 bases, with 12 bases spanning the gap. The germline gives CDR1 KGHSH, CDR2 LQKENI. This CDR3 is CASSPQAGSMNTEAFF. CDR3 coding DNA: TGTGCCAGCTCACCACAAGCAGGCTCCATGAACACTGAAGCTTTCTTT.

The V gene is TRBV6-6, the J gene TRBJ2-3, with D possibly matching TRBD2 (6 bases). V lost 0 bases to trimming and J lost 3 bases, with 13 bases between them. The germline V gene encodes CDR1 MNHNY and CDR2 SVGAGI (reference sequence). The CDR3 is 16 residues long. The CDR3 sequence is CASSYSRSGETDTQYF. The DNA for the CDR3 is TGTGCCAGCAGTTACTCGAGGTCGGGAGAGACAGATACGCAGTATTTT.

This chain links TRBV2 with TRBJ2-7, with D maybe TRBD2 (7 bases). The length of the CDR3 is 14 residues. Germline loops: CDR1 SNHLY, CDR2 FYNNEI. V was cut by 3 bases and J by 0 bases, with 9 bases left in between. CDR3 in DNA: TGTGCCAGCAGTGAGGGGGGGCACTCCTACGAGCAGTACTTC. Residues: CASSEGGHSYEQYF.

V is TRBV14 and J is TRBJ1-2; a possible D gene is TRBD1 (5 bases). The CDR3 totals 12 residues. The V gene lost 5 bases and the J gene lost 4 bases, with 8 bases spanning the gap. Germline-derived CDR1 and CDR2 are SGHDN and FVKESK. CDR3 sequence: CASSSQGYGYTF. The CDR3 bases are TGTGCCAGCAGCTCTCAGGGCTATGGCTACACCTTC.

V gene TRBV6-6 combines with J gene TRBJ1-1; tentative D call: TRBD1 (6 bases). CDR1 is MNHNY and CDR2 is SVGAGI in the germline V gene (reference sequence). V lost 7 bases and J 2 bases, leaving 14 bases between the germline ends. This CDR3 has 14 residues. The CDR3, as DNA: TGTGCCAGCACCCAAGACAGGCCAAACACTGAAGCTTTCTTT. Translated: CASTQDRPNTEAFF.

The chain recombines TRBV18 with TRBJ2-3; the D gene is possibly TRBD1 (6 bases). The CDR3 loop spans 15 amino acids. V dropped 1 base and J dropped 1 base, with 9 bases sitting between them. In germline, CDR1 is KGHSH, CDR2 LQKENI. The CDR3 is CASSPRPGGTDTQYF. The CDR3, as DNA: TGTGCCAGCTCACCACGGCCAGGGGGCACAGATACGCAGTATTTT.